The rows below give T cell receptor beta chains drawn from one sample of a study of blood T cell repertoires in COVID-19. Method: immunoSEQ multiplex PCR; TCRdb's copy keeps in-frame clones and lacks some. The sample lists nearly 50,000 clones; roughly 86% were seen once. Sequenced: peripheral blood. The receptors derive from a man aged 40-49 years with active COVID-19. Both conserved end residues are part of each CDR3. A D gene is named only where the DNA matches it firmly. The size field is filled for only some rows; it gives once, few, many or a size class.

TRBV2,NA,TRBJ1-6,TRBD1,CASSFNDRAGSPLHF,TGTGCCAGCAGTTTTAACGACAGGGCCGGATCACCCCTCCACTTT
TRBV5-1,once,TRBJ1-4,TRBD1,CASSRTGGINEKLFF,TGCGCCAGCAGTCGAACAGGGGGTATTAATGAAAAACTGTTTTTT
TRBV5-1,NA,TRBJ2-3,TRBD2,CASSLGTSGIDTQYF,TGCGCCAGCAGCTTAGGGACTAGCGGGATAGATACGCAGTATTTT
TRBV28,NA,TRBJ1-1,NA,CASSLKQGNTEAFF,TGTGCCAGCAGTTTAAAGCAGGGGAACACTGAAGCTTTCTTT
TRBV11-2,NA,TRBJ2-3,NA,CASSLGRLDTQYF,TGTGCCAGCAGCTTAGGTCGGTTAGATACGCAGTATTTT
TRBV28,NA,TRBJ2-1,NA,CASSLAGKNEQFF,TGTGCCAGCAGTTTAGCAGGGAAGAATGAGCAGTTCTTC
TRBV11-2,NA,TRBJ1-1,NA,CASSEVRPEAFF,TGTGCCAGCAGCGAGGTCCGCCCTGAAGCTTTCTTT
TRBV6-6,NA,TRBJ2-1,NA,CASSHSGDGNEQFF,TGTGCCAGCAGTCACTCGGGAGACGGGAATGAGCAGTTCTTC
TRBV19,NA,TRBJ2-1,TRBD2,CASSRGGRGPRNEQFF,TGTGCCAGTAGCCGGGGAGGGAGGGGACCGAGGAATGAGCAGTTCTTC
TRBV9,NA,TRBJ2-4,NA,CASSVGGPGEVAKNIQYF,TGTGCCAGCAGCGTAGGCGGCCCCGGAGAGGTCGCCAAAAACATTCAGTACTTC
TRBV4-2,NA,TRBJ2-3,TRBD2,CASRAGGGTDTQYF,TGTGCCAGCAGGGCGGGAGGGGGGACAGATACGCAGTATTTT
TRBV28,NA,TRBJ2-7,TRBD1,CASSSDRLDPYEQYF,TGTGCCAGCAGCTCGGACAGGTTAGACCCCTACGAGCAGTACTTC
TRBV7-3,NA,TRBJ2-3,NA,CASSLDRPSTDTQYF,TGTGCCAGCAGCTTAGACAGGCCTAGCACAGATACGCAGTATTTT
TRBV10-3,NA,TRBJ2-5,TRBD1,CAIGTDHQETQYF,TGTGCCATCGGGACAGACCACCAAGAGACCCAGTACTTC
TRBV9,NA,TRBJ1-2,NA,CASSTNRAKGFYGYTF,TGTGCCAGCAGTACAAACAGGGCCAAGGGCTTCTATGGCTACACCTTC
TRBV27,NA,TRBJ2-1,NA,CASSLSLNQIQFF,TGTGCCAGCAGTTTATCCCTTAACCAGATTCAGTTCTTC
TRBV19,NA,TRBJ2-2,NA,CASSSGDANTGELFF,TGTGCCAGTAGTAGCGGGGACGCTAACACCGGGGAGCTGTTTTTT
TRBV28,NA,TRBJ1-2,TRBD1,CASSPNRGRTNYGYTF,TGTGCCAGCAGTCCCAACAGGGGGAGGACAAACTATGGCTACACCTTC
TRBV3-1/TRBV3-2,medium-sized,TRBJ2-2,TRBD2,CASSQEEREVTGELFF,TGTGCCAGCAGCCAAGAAGAACGGGAGGTCACCGGGGAGCTGTTTTTT
TRBV29-1,NA,TRBJ2-1,NA,CSVGPGQWVMGEQFF,TGCAGCGTTGGGCCGGGACAATGGGTTATGGGTGAGCAGTTCTTC
TRBV13,NA,TRBJ1-2,NA,CASSLGQGLIGGYTF,TGTGCCAGCAGCTTAGGACAGGGCCTAATAGGTGGCTACACCTTC
TRBV10-3,NA,TRBJ2-1,TRBD2,CAIRPTSGSHNEQFF,TGTGCCATCAGGCCGACTAGCGGGAGTCACAATGAGCAGTTCTTC
TRBV10-2,NA,TRBJ2-7,NA,CASSDGAGSSYEQYF,TGCGCCAGCAGTGACGGAGCGGGCAGCTCCTACGAGCAGTACTTC
TRBV13,NA,TRBJ2-1,TRBD2,CASSMGTSRSEQFF,TGTGCCAGCAGCATGGGGACTAGTCGGAGTGAGCAGTTCTTC
TRBV7-9,NA,TRBJ2-1,NA,CASSFRESSSNEQFF,TGTGCCAGCAGCTTCAGGGAATCTTCATCTAATGAGCAGTTCTTC
TRBV5-1,once,TRBJ2-3,TRBD2,CASSRLAGGRRGTDTQYF,TGCGCCAGCAGCCGACTAGCGGGAGGGCGTAGGGGCACAGATACGCAGTATTTT
TRBV7-3,many,TRBJ2-3,TRBD2,CASSSSGSSADTQYF,TGTGCCAGCAGCTCAAGCGGGAGTAGCGCAGATACGCAGTATTTT
TRBV30,NA,TRBJ1-2,NA,CAWWRAENYGYTF,TGTGCCTGGTGGAGGGCAGAAAACTATGGCTACACCTTC
TRBV28,NA,TRBJ1-5,TRBD1,CASSPGTGLNQPQHF,TGTGCCAGCAGTCCAGGGACAGGACTTAATCAGCCCCAGCATTTT
TRBV9,NA,TRBJ1-2,TRBD1,CASSSTDRDKNGYTF,TGTGCCAGCAGCTCAACGGACAGGGACAAGAATGGCTACACCTTC
TRBV7-2,few,TRBJ1-1,TRBD1,CASSLGDRRNTEAFF,TGTGCCAGCAGCTTAGGGGACAGACGGAACACTGAAGCTTTCTTT
TRBV7-3,NA,TRBJ2-2,NA,CASSSDTGELFF,TGTGCCAGCAGCTCGGACACCGGGGAGCTGTTTTTT
TRBV12-5,NA,TRBJ2-3,TRBD1,CASGTGADTQYF,TGTGCTAGTGGGACAGGGGCCGATACGCAGTATTTT